This entry is about one T cell receptor beta chain. TCRdb fed the 5' RACE reads into MiXCR, producing one record per CDR3 protein. The sample includes over 30,000 distinct CDR3 sequences, about a quarter of them seen just once. This CDR3 has 13 residues. The germline V gene has CDR1 LGHNA and CDR2 YNFKEQ. Trimming stripped 1 base from V and 5 bases from J, with 8 bases between. Sequenced material: naive CD4+ T cells sorted from a lymph node. As for subset: naive CD4+ T cells, CD4+CD45RA+CD25-. The receptor was derived from a female donor with breast cancer. The chain employs TRBV4-2 and TRBJ2-5; no definite D call. DNA of the CDR3: TGTGCCAGCAGCCAAGTAGTTGGCGAGACCCAGTACTTC. Encoded protein: CASSQVVGETQYF.